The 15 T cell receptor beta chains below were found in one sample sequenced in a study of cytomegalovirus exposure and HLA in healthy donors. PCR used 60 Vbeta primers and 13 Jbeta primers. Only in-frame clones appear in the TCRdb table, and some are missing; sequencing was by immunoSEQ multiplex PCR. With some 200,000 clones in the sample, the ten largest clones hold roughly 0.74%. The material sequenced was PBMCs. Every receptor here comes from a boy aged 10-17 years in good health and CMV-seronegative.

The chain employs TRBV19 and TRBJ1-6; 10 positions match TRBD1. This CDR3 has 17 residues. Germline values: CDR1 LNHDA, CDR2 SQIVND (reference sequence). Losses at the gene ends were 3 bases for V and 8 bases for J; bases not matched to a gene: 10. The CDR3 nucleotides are TGTGCCAGTAGTATGACGAGCCCGGGACAGGGGTATTCACCCCTCCACTTT. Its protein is CASSMTSPGQGYSPLHF.

The CDR3 protein is CASSTGTGLNEQFF. In DNA, the CDR3 is TGTGCCAGCAGTACGGGTACAGGTCTGAATGAGCAGTTCTTC. V is TRBV27 and J is TRBJ2-1; D is perhaps TRBD1 (5 bases). The CDR3 has 14 residues. V was cut by 5 bases and J by 7 bases, with 15 bases left in between. Germline lookup yields CDR1 MNHEY and CDR2 SMNVEV (reference sequence).

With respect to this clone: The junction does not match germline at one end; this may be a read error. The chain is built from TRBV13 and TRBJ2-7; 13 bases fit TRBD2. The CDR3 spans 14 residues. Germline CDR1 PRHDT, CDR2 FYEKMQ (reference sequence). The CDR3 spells CASSKLAGGSGLSF. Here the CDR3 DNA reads TGTGCCAGCAGCAAACTAGCGGGGGGGAGCGGTCTCTCCTTC. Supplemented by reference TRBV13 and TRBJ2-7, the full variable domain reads AAGVIQSPRHLIKEKRETATLKCYPIPRHDTVYWYQQGPGQDPQFLISFYEKMQSDKGSIPDRFSAQQFSDYHSELNMSSLELGDSALYFCASSKLAGGSGLSFGPGTRLTVT.

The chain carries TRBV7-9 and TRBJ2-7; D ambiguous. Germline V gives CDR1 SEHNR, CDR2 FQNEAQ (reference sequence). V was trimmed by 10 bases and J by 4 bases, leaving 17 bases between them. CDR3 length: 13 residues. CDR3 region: CATRVSSDYEQYF. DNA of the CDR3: TGTGCCACCCGGGTGTCAAGCGATTACGAGCAGTACTTC.

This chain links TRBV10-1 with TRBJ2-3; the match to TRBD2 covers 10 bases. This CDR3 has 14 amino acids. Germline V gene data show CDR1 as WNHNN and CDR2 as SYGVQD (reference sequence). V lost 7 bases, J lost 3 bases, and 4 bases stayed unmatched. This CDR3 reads CASNPSGGTDTQYF. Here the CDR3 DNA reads TGCGCCAGCAATCCTAGCGGGGGAACAGATACGCAGTATTTT.

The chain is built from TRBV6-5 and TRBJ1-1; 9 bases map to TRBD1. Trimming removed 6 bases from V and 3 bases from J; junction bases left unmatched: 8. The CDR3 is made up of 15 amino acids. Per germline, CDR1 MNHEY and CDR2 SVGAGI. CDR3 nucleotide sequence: TGTGCCAGCAGATCGGGACAGGGTGGATACACTGAAGCTTTCTTT. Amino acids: CASRSGQGGYTEAFF.

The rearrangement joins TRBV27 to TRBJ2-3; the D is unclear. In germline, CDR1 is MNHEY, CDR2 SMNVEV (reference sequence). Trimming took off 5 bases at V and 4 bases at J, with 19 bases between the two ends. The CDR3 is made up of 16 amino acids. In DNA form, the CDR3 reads TGTGCCAGCAGTCCAAGACCCCCCCGAAGCGCAGATACGCAGTATTTT. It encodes CASSPRPPRSADTQYF.

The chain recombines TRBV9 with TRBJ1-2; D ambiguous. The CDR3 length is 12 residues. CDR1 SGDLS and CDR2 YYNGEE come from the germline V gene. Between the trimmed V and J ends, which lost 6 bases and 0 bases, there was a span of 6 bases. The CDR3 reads CASNFANYGYTF. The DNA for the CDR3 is TGTGCCAGCAACTTCGCTAACTATGGCTACACCTTC.

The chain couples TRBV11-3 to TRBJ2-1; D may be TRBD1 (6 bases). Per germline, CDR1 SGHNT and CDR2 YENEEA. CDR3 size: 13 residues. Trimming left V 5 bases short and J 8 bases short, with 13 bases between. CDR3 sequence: CASSPRGSDEQFF. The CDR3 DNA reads TGTGCCAGCAGCCCCAGGGGTAGCGATGAGCAGTTCTTC.

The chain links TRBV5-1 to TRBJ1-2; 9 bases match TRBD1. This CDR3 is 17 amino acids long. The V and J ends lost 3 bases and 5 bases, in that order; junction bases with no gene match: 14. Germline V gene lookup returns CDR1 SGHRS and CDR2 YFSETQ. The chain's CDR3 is CASSSGQGIPTRYGYTF. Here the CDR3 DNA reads TGCGCCAGCAGCTCTGGACAGGGGATCCCCACTAGGTATGGCTACACCTTC.

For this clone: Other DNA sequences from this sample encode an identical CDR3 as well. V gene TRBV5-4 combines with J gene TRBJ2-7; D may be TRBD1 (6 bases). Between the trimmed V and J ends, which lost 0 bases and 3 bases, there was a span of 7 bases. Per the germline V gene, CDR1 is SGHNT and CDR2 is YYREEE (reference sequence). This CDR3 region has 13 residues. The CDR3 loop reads CASSLGQDYEQYF. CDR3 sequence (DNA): TGTGCCAGCAGCTTGGGACAGGACTACGAGCAGTACTTC.

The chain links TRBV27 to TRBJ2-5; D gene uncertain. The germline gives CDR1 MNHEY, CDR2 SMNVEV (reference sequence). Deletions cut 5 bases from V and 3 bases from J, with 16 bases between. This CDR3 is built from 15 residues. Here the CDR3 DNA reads TGTGCCAGCAGTCCCCACTCGGTCTATGAAGAGACCCAGTACTTC. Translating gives CASSPHSVYEETQYF.

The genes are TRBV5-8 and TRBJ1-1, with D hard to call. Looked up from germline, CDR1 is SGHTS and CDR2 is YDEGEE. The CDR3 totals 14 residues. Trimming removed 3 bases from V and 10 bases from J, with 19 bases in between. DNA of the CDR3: TGTGCCAGCAGCTCTGGAATGGGGAGAATAGGAGCTTTCTTT. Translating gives CASSSGMGRIGAFF. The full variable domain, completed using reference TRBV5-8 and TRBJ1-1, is EAGVTQSPTHLIKTRGQQATLRCSPISGHTSVYWYQQALGLGLQFLLWYDEGEERNRGNFPPRFSGRQFPNYSSELNVNALELEDSALYLCASSSGMGRIGAFFGQGTRLTVV.

The CDR3 is CASSFAGSGNTIYF. The CDR3 DNA reads as TGTGCCAGCAGCTTTGCAGGGTCTGGAAACACCATATATTTT. The chain carries TRBV7-9 and TRBJ1-3; maybe TRBD1 (5 bases). Trimming pared 3 bases from V and 1 base from J, leaving 7 bases between. CDR1 is SEHNR, CDR2 FQNEAQ, per germline (reference sequence). This CDR3 contains 14 residues.

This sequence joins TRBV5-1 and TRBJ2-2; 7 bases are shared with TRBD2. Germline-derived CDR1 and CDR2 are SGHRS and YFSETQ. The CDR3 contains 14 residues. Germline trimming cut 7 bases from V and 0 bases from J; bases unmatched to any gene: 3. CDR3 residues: CASSGGTNTGELFF. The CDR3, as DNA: TGCGCCAGCTCCGGGGGGACGAACACCGGGGAGCTGTTTTTT.